One sample yielded the 17 T cell receptor beta chains listed below, sequenced in a study of cytomegalovirus exposure and HLA in healthy donors. Use of 60 Vbeta and 13 Jbeta primers characterized the PCR. The assay was immunoSEQ multiplex PCR, and TCRdb's table has in-frame clones only and misses some. The data show some 120,000 clones, about four fifths seen once. The source material was PBMCs. The receptors originated from a male donor in good health and CMV-seropositive.

The rearrangement uses TRBV10-3 and TRBJ2-1; 11 nucleotides agree with TRBD2. Germline CDR1 and CDR2: ENHRY and SYGVKD. The CDR3 extends over 15 amino acids. V was pared by 10 bases and J by 5 bases, with 10 bases of the junction left unmatched. The CDR3 DNA follows: TGTGCCAGCTTACCGGGACTAGCGGCAAACAATGAGCAGTTCTTC. Amino acid sequence: CASLPGLAANNEQFF.

The chain employs TRBV9 and TRBJ2-7; no firm D call. CDR1 and CDR2 from the germline V gene are SGDLS and YYNGEE. V was pared by 4 bases and J by 1 base, with 12 bases between. This CDR3 has 14 amino acids. The CDR3 nucleotides are TGTGCCAGCAGCCCCCGCCGTGAGTCCTACGAGCAGTACTTC. Translation: CASSPRRESYEQYF.

In the case of this clone: The same CDR3 also results from other DNA sequences found in this sample. The chain combines TRBV27 with TRBJ2-1; no firm D call. V lost 5 bases and J lost 4, with 3 bases in between. The germline V gene encodes CDR1 MNHEY and CDR2 SMNVEV (reference sequence). This CDR3 has 11 residues. The CDR3 DNA reads TGTGCCAGCAGTCTTTACAATGAGCAGTTCTTC. Its protein is CASSLYNEQFF.

The chain has TRBV6-1 and TRBJ1-2; 7 positions match TRBD1. J was trimmed by 2 bases and V by 6 bases; bases with no gene match: 9. Germline V gene sequence: CDR1 MNHNS, CDR2 SASEGT. This CDR3 is built from 15 residues. The CDR3 sequence: CASRRDRDPNYGYTF. The DNA of the CDR3 is TGTGCCAGCAGGCGTGACAGGGACCCAAACTATGGCTACACCTTC.

The genes are TRBV19 and TRBJ1-5; 9 bases are shared with TRBD1. V shed 7 bases, J shed 6 bases, and the junction held 10 bases outside the gene matches. Per the germline V gene, CDR1 is LNHDA and CDR2 is SQIVND (reference sequence). This CDR3 has 15 amino acids. Here the CDR3 DNA reads TGTGCCAGTACAACCGGGACAGGGATCAGTCAGCCCCAGCATTTT. It encodes CASTTGTGISQPQHF. Full variable domain (remainder filled in from reference TRBV19 and TRBJ1-5): DGGITQSPKYLFRKEGQNVTLSCEQNLNHDAMYWYRQDPGQGLRLIYYSQIVNDFQKGDIAEGYSVSREKKESFPLTVTSAQKNPTAFYLCASTTGTGISQPQHFGDGTRLSIL.

This clone was seen more than once but under ten times. The chain couples TRBV27 to TRBJ2-5; TRBD1 matches at 7 bases. This CDR3 comprises 13 residues. The V gene end was trimmed by 5 bases and the J gene end by 5 bases; junction bases not matched to a gene: 5. The germline gives CDR1 MNHEY, CDR2 SMNVEV (reference sequence). The CDR3 DNA follows: TGTGCCAGCAGTGACAGGGTTGGTGAGACCCAGTACTTC. It codes for CASSDRVGETQYF.

This clone came up a few times. A read error may produce the germline difference seen at one junction end. The genes are TRBV19 and TRBJ2-4, with a possible D match to TRBD2 (6 bases). From germline, CDR1 is LNHDA and CDR2 SQIVND (reference sequence). The CDR3 is 16 amino acids. The CDR3 DNA reads as TGTGCCAGTAGTACCCTAGCGACTATAGCCAAAAACAGTCAGTACTTC. Its translation: CASSTLATIAKNSQYF.

J is TRBJ2-5 and V is TRBV7-2; 12 bases agree with TRBD2. The J call is uncertain, as TRBJ2-7 better fits the DNA end. This CDR3 region has 16 residues. The germline gives CDR1 SGHTA, CDR2 FQGNSA. The CDR3 DNA follows: TGTGCCAGCAGCATTACTAGCGGGAGGTCGTCCTACGAGCAGTACTTC. Translation gives CASSITSGRSSYEQYF.

Here the CDR3 reads CASSQDSLADHNEQFF. CDR3 coding DNA: TGCGCCAGCAGCCAAGATAGCCTAGCGGACCACAATGAGCAGTTCTTC. The chain has TRBV4-3 and TRBJ2-1; 7 nucleotides line up with TRBD2. The length of the CDR3 is 16 residues. Trimming at V came to 0 bases and at J to 5 bases, leaving 7 bases not matched to a gene. Germline CDR1 is LGHNA and CDR2 is YSLEER.

J is TRBJ1-4 and V is TRBV25-1; D not resolved. Germline lookup yields CDR1 MGHDK and CDR2 SYGVNS. CDR3 size: 14 residues. The V end lost 7 bases, the J end lost 7 bases, and 16 bases lay between the germline ends. The DNA for the CDR3 is TGTGCCAGCACCTTGGGAGGGCGGGGTGAAAAACTGTTTTTT. This gives the protein CASTLGGRGEKLFF.

This clone was picked up one time. V is TRBV15 and J is TRBJ1-1; D ambiguous. V gave up 5 bases and J gave up 6 bases, with 13 bases separating them. This CDR3 has 13 amino acids. CDR1 and CDR2 from the germline V gene are LNHNV and YYDKDF (reference sequence). In DNA, the CDR3 is TGTGCCACCAGCCCACAGAGCAGTTCTGAAGCTTTCTTT. Its protein is CATSPQSSSEAFF.

The chain combines TRBV5-4 with TRBJ2-5; D is possibly TRBD1 (6 bases). The V end lost 4 bases, the J end lost 5 bases, and 18 bases lay between the germline ends. The CDR3 sequence is 15 residues long. CDR1 and CDR2 (germline): SGHNT, YYREEE (reference sequence). The DNA of the CDR3 is TGTGCCAGCAGCCATACAATGTACAGGGAGGAGACCCAGTACTTC. Its protein is CASSHTMYREETQYF.

As regards this clone: Different DNA sequences within this sample yield the same CDR3. V gene TRBV5-6 combines with J gene TRBJ2-3; 8 bases line up with TRBD1. This CDR3 has 14 residues. V shed 2 bases and J 4 bases; nucleotides not matched to a gene: 3. Per germline, CDR1 SGHDT and CDR2 YYEEEE. The CDR3 reads CASSLGQGADTQYF. CDR3 in DNA: TGTGCCAGCAGCTTAGGACAGGGCGCAGATACGCAGTATTTT. Together with reference TRBV5-6 and TRBJ2-3, the CDR3 gives the full variable domain: DAGVTQSPTHLIKTRGQQVTLRCSPKSGHDTVSWYQQALGQGPQFIFQYYEEEERQRGNFPDRFSGHQFPNYSSELNVNALLLGDSALYLCASSLGQGADTQYFGPGTRLTVL.

The rearrangement joins TRBV5-8 to TRBJ2-1; D may be TRBD2 (5 bases). Germline V gene sequence: CDR1 SGHTS, CDR2 YDEGEE. The CDR3 is 15 amino acids. Trimming removed 4 bases from V and 10 bases from J, with 21 bases in between. CDR3: CASSHRPNRGHEQFF. For the CDR3, the DNA is TGTGCCAGCAGCCACCGTCCAAATCGGGGTCACGAGCAGTTCTTC. The full variable domain, in which reference TRBV5-8 and TRBJ2-1 provide the parts outside the CDR3, is EAGVTQSPTHLIKTRGQQATLRCSPISGHTSVYWYQQALGLGLQFLLWYDEGEERNRGNFPPRFSGRQFPNYSSELNVNALELEDSALYLCASSHRPNRGHEQFFGPGTRLTVL.

The V call is TRBV11-2, the J call TRBJ2-5; weak D call: TRBD2 (6 bases). The V end lost 5 bases, the J end lost 7 bases, and 20 bases lay between the germline ends. Germline-derived CDR1 and CDR2 are SGHAT and FQNNGV. The length of the CDR3 is 15 residues. CDR3 sequence reads: CASSATRDSPGTQYF. CDR3 nucleotide sequence: TGTGCCAGCAGCGCCACAAGGGACTCCCCAGGGACCCAGTACTTC. Together with reference TRBV11-2 and TRBJ2-5, the CDR3 gives the full variable domain: EAGVAQSPRYKIIEKRQSVAFWCNPISGHATLYWYQQILGQGPKLLIQFQNNGVVDDSQLPKDRFSAERLKGVDSTLKIQPAKLEDSAVYLCASSATRDSPGTQYFGPGTRLLVL.

This clone has more than one count but fewer than ten. This chain joins TRBV5-6 and TRBJ2-7; D perhaps matches TRBD2 (6 bases). This CDR3 contains 14 residues. Germline assignment: CDR1 SGHDT and CDR2 YYEEEE. Trimming took 5 bases from V and 6 from J, leaving 18 bases between them. The CDR3 region is CASSGGIGRSEQYF. Here the CDR3 DNA reads TGTGCCAGCAGTGGGGGGATCGGACGGTCCGAGCAGTACTTC.

The chain employs TRBV30 and TRBJ1-1; weak D call: TRBD1 (5 bases). Trimming removed 5 bases from V and 1 base from J, with 20 bases in between. Germline V lookup: CDR1 GTSNPN, CDR2 SVGIG (reference sequence). The CDR3 has 16 residues. CDR3 coding DNA: TGTGCCTGGGACCCCTTTGAGGCGCAGGGGAACACTGAAGCTTTCTTT. Amino acid sequence: CAWDPFEAQGNTEAFF.